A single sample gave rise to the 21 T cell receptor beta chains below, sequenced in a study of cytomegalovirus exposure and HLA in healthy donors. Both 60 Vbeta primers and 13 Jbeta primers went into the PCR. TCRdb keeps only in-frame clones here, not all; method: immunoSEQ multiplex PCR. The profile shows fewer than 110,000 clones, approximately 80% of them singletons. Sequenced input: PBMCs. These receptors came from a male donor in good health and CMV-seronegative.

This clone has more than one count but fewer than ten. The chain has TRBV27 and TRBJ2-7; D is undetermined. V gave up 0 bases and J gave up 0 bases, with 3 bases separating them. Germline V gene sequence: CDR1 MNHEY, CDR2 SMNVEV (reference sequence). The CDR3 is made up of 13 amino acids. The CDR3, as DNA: TGTGCCAGCAGTTTATCCATCTCCTACGAGCAGTACTTC. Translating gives CASSLSISYEQYF.

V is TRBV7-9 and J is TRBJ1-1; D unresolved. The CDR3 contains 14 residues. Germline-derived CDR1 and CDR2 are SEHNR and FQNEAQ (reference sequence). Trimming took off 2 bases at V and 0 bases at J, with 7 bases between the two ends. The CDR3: CASSLNRLNTEAFF. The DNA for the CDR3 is TGTGCCAGCAGCTTAAATCGGTTGAACACTGAAGCTTTCTTT.

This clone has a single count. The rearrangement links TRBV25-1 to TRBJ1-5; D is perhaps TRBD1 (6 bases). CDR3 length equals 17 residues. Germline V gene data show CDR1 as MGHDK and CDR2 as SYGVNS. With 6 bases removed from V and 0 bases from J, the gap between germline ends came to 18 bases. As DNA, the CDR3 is TGTGCCAGCAGAAAATTATGCACAGGGTATAGCAATCAGCCCCAGCATTTT. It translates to CASRKLCTGYSNQPQHF.

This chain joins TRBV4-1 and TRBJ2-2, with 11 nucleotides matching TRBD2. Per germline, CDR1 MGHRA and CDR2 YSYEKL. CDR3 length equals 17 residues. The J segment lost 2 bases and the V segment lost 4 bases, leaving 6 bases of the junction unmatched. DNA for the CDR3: TGCGCCAGCAGCCCCATGGGACTAGCGGATAACACCGGGGAGCTGTTTTTT. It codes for CASSPMGLADNTGELFF.

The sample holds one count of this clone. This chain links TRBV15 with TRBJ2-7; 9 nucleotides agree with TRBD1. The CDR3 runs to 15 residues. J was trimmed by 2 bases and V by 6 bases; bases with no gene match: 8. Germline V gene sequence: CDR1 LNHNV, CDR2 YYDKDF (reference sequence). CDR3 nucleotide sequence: TGTGCCACCAGGAGGTCAGGACAGGGGACCTACGAGCAGTACTTC. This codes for CATRRSGQGTYEQYF.

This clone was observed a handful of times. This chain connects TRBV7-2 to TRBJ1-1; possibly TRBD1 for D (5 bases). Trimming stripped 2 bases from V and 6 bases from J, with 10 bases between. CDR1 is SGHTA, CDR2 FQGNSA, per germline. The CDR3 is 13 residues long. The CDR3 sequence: CASSLWGGAEAFF. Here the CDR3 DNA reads TGTGCCAGCAGCTTATGGGGGGGTGCTGAAGCTTTCTTT. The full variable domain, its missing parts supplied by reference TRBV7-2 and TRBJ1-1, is GAGVSQSPSNKVTEKGKDVELRCDPISGHTALYWYRQSLGQGLEFLIYFQGNSAPDKSGLPSDRFSAERTGGSVSTLTIQRTQQEDSAVYLCASSLWGGAEAFFGQGTRLTVV.

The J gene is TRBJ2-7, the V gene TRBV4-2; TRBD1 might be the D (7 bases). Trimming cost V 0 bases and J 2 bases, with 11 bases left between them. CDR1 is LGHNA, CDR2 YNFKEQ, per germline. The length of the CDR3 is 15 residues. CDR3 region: CASSQDQGEAYEQYF. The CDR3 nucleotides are TGTGCCAGCAGCCAAGATCAGGGGGAGGCCTACGAGCAGTACTTC.

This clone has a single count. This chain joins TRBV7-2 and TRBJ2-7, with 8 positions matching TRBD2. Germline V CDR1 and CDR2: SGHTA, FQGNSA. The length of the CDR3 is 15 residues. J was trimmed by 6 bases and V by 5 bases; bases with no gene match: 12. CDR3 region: CASSPEARTSLEQYF. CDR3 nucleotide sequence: TGTGCCAGCAGCCCCGAAGCCAGGACTAGCCTCGAGCAGTACTTC.

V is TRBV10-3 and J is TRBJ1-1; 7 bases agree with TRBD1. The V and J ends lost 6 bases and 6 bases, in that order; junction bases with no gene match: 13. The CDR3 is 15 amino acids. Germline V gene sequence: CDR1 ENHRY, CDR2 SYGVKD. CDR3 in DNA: TGTGCCATCAGGAAAACCGGGACAGTTCTGTCTGAAGCTTTCTTT. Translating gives CAIRKTGTVLSEAFF.

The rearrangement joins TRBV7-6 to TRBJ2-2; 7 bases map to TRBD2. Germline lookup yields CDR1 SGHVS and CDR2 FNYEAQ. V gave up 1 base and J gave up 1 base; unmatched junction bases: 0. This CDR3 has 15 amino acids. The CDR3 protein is CASSLGGRNTGELFF. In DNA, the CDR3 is TGTGCCAGCAGCTTAGGCGGGAGGAACACCGGGGAGCTGTTTTTT.

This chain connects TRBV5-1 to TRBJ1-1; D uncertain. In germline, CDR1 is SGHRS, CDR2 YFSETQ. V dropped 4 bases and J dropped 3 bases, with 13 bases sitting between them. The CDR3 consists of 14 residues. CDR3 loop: CASSPVGGDTEAFF. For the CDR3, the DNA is TGCGCCAGCAGCCCGGTCGGCGGGGACACTGAAGCTTTCTTT.

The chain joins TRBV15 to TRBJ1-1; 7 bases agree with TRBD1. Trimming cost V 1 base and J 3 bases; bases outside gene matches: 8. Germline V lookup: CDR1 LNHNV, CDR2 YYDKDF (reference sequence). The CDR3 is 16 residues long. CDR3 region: CATSRGGTERYTEAFF. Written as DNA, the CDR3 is TGTGCCACCAGCAGAGGGGGGACAGAGAGATACACTGAAGCTTTCTTT. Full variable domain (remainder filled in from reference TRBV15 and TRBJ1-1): DAMVIQNPRYQVTQFGKPVTLSCSQTLNHNVMYWYQQKSSQAPKLLFHYYDKDFNNEADTPDNFQSRRPNTSFCFLDIRSPGLGDTAMYLCATSRGGTERYTEAFFGQGTRLTVV.

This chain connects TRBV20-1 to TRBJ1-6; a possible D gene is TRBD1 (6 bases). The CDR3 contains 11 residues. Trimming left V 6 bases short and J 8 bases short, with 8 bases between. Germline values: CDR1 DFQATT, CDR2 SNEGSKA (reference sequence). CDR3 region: CSARQDSPLHF. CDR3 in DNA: TGCAGTGCCAGACAGGATTCACCCCTCCACTTT.

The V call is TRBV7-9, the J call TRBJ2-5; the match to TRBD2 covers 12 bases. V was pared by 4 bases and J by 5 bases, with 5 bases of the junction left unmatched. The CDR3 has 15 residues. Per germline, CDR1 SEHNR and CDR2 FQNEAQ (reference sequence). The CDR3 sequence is CASSWVLAGGETQYF. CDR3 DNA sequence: TGTGCCAGCAGCTGGGTCCTAGCGGGAGGGGAGACCCAGTACTTC. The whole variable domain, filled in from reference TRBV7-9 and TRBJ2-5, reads DTGVSQNPRHKITKRGQNVTFRCDPISEHNRLYWYRQTLGQGPEFLTYFQNEAQLEKSRLLSDRFSAERPKGSFSTLEIQRTEQGDSAMYLCASSWVLAGGETQYFGPGTRLLVL.

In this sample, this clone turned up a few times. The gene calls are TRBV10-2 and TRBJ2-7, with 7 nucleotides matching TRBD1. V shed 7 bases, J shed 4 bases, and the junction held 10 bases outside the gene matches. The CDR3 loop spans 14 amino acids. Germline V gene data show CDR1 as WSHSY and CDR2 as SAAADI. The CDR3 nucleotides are TGCGCCAGCAAGGTACCGGGACAGTATTACGAGCAGTACTTC. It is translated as CASKVPGQYYEQYF.

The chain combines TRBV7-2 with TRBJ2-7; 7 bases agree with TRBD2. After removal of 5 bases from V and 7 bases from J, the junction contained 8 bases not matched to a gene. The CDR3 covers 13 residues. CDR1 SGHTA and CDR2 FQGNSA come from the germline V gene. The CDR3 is CASSAGRNGEQYF. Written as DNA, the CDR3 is TGTGCCAGCAGCGCCGGGAGGAACGGGGAGCAGTACTTC.

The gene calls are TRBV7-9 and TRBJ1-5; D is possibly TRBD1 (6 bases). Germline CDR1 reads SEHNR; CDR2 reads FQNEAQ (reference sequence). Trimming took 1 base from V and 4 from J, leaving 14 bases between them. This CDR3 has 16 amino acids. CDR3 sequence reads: CASSLVRGGRNQPQHF. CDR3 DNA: TGTGCCAGCAGCTTAGTAAGGGGGGGCAGAAATCAGCCCCAGCATTTT.

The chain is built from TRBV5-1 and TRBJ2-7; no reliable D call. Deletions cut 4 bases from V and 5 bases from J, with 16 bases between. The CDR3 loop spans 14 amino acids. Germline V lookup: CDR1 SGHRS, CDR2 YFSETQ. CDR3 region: CASSPVPGNHEQYF. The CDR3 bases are TGCGCCAGCAGCCCGGTACCGGGTAACCACGAGCAGTACTTC.

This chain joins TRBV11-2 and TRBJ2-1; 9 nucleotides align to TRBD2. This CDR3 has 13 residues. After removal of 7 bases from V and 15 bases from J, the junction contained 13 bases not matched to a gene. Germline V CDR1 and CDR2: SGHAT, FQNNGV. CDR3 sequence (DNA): TGTGCCAGCACCCCCACGACTGGGACTAGCCTGTTCTTC. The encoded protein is CASTPTTGTSLFF.

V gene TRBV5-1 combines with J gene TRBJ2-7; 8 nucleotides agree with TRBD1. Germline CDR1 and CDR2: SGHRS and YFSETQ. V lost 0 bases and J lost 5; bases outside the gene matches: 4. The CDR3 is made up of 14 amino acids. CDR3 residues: CASSLADRGHEQYF. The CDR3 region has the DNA TGCGCCAGCAGCTTGGCCGACAGGGGCCACGAGCAGTACTTC.

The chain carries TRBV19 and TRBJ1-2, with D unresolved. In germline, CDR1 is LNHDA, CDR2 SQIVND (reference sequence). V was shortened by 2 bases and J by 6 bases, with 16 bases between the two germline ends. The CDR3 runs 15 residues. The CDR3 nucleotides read TGTGCCAGTAGTATACTCTCGGAGGTAGTGAATGGCTACACCTTC. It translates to CASSILSEVVNGYTF.